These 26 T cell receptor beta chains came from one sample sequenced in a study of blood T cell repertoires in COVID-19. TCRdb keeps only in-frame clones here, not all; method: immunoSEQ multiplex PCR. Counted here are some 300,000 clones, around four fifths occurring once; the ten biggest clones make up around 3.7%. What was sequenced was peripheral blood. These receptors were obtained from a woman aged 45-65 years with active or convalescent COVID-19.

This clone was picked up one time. CDR3 sequence reads: CASSPGTAASGRVDEQFF. In nucleotides, the CDR3 is TGTGCCAGCAGTCCCGGGACCGCGGCTAGCGGGAGGGTAGATGAGCAGTTCTTC. The chain has TRBV28 and TRBJ2-1; 12 bases line up with TRBD2. Looked up from germline, CDR1 is MDHEN and CDR2 is SYDVKM. Trimming at V came to 5 bases and at J to 8 bases, leaving 16 bases not matched to a gene. The CDR3 is 18 residues long.

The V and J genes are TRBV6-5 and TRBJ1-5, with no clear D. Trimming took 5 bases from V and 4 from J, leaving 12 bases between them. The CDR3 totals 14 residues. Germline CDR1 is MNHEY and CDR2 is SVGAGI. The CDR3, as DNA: TGTGCCAGCAGTCCTCGACTCTCTAATCAGCCCCAGCATTTT. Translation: CASSPRLSNQPQHF.

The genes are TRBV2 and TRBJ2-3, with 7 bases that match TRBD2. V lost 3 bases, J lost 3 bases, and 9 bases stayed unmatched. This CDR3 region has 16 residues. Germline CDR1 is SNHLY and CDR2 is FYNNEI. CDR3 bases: TGTGCCAGCAGTGAGCTAGCGGCTTCTAGGACAGATACGCAGTATTTT. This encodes CASSELAASRTDTQYF.

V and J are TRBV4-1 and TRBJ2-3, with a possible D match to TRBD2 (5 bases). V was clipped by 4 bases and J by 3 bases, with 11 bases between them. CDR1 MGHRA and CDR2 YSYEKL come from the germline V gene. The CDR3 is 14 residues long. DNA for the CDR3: TGCGCCAGCAGCCTCTCCCCGGGAACAGATACGCAGTATTTT. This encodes CASSLSPGTDTQYF.

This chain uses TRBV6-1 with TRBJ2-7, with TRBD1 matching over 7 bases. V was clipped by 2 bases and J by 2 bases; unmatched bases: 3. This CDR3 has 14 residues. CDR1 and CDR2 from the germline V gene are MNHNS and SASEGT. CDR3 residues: CASSETGVAYEQYF. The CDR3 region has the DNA TGTGCCAGCAGTGAAACAGGGGTAGCCTACGAGCAGTACTTC.

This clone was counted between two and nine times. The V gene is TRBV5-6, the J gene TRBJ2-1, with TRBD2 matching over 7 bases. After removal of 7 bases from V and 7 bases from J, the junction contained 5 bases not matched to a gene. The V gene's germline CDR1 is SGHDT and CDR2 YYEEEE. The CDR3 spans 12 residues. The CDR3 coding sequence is TGTGCCAGCGGGAGGGATTTGAATGAGCAGTTCTTC. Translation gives CASGRDLNEQFF.

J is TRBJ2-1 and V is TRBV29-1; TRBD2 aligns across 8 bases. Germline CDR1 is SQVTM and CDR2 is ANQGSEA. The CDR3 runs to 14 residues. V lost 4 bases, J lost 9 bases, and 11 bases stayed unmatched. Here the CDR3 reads CSVAEGLVLGEQFF. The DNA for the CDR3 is TGCAGCGTTGCAGAGGGACTAGTTTTAGGTGAGCAGTTCTTC.

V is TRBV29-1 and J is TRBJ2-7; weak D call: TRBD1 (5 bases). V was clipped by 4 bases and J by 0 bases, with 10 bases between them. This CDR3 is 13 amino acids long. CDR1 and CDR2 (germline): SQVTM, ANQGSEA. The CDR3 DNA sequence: TGCAGCGTTGTGGCGACAGCCTCCTACGAGCAGTACTTC. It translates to CSVVATASYEQYF.

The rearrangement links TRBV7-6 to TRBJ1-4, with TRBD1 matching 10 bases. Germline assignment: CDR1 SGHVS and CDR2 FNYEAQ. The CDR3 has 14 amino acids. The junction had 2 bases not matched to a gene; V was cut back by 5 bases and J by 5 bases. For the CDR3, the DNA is TGTGCCAGCAGCATGGGACAGGGGAATGAAAAACTGTTTTTT. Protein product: CASSMGQGNEKLFF.

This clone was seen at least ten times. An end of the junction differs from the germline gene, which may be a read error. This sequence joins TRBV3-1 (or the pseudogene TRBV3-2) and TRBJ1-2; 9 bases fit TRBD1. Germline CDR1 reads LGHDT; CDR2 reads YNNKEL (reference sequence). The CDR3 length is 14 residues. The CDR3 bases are TGTGCCAGCAGCCTTGGGACAGGGCGCTATAGCTACACCTTC. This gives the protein CASSLGTGRYSYTF.

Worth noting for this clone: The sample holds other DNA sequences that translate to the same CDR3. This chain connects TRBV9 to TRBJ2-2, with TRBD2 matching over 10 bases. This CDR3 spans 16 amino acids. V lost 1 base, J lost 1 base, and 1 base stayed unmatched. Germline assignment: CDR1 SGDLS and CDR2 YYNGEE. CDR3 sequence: CASSVIAGGNTGELFF. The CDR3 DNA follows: TGTGCCAGCAGCGTAATAGCGGGAGGGAACACCGGGGAGCTGTTTTTT.

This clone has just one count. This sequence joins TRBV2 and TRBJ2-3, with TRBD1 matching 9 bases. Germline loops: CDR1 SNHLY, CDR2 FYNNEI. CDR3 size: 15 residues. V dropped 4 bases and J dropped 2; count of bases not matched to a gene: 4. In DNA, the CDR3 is TGTGCCAGCAGTGTAGGGACAGGGTACACAGATACGCAGTATTTT. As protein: CASSVGTGYTDTQYF.

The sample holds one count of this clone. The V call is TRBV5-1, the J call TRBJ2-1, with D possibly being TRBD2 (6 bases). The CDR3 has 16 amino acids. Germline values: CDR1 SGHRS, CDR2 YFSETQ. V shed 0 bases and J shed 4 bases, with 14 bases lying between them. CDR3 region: CASSLVGGNLYNEQFF. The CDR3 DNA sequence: TGCGCCAGCAGCTTGGTAGGCGGGAACCTTTACAATGAGCAGTTCTTC.

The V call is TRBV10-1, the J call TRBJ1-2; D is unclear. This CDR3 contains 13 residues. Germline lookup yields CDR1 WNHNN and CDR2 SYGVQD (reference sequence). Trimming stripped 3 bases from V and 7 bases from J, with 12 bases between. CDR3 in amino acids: CASSERGFSGYTF. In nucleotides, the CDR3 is TGCGCCAGCAGTGAAAGAGGTTTTAGTGGCTACACCTTC.

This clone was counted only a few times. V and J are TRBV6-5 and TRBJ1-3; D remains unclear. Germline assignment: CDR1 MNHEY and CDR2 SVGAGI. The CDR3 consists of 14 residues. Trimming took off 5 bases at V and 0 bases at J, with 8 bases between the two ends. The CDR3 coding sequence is TGTGCCAGCAGTAGAGGGTTCTCTGGAAACACCATATATTTT. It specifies CASSRGFSGNTIYF.

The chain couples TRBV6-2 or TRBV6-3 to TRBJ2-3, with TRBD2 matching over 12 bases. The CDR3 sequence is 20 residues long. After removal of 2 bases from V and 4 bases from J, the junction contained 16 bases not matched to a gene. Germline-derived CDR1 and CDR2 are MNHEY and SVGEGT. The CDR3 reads CASSYLGLAGNFNRPDTQYF. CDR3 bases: TGTGCCAGCAGTTACCTTGGACTAGCGGGAAATTTTAACCGCCCAGATACGCAGTATTTT.

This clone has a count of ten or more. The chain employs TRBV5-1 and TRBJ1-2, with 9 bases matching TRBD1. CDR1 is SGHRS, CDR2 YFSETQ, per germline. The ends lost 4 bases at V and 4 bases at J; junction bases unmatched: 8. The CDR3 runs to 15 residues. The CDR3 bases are TGCGCCAGCAGCCCGGGGACAGGGCCTATCTATGGCTACACCTTC. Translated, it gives CASSPGTGPIYGYTF.

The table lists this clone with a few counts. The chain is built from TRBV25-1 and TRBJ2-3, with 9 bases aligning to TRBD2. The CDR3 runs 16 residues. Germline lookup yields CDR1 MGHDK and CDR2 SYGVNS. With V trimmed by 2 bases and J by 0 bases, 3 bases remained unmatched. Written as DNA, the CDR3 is TGTGCCAGCAGTGAACTAGCGGGAACTAGCACAGATACGCAGTATTTT. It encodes CASSELAGTSTDTQYF.

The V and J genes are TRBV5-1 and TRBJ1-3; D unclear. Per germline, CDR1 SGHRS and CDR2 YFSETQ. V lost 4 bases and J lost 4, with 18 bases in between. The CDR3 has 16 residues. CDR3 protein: CASSHWTVASGNTIYF. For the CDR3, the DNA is TGCGCCAGCAGCCATTGGACTGTTGCGTCCGGAAACACCATATATTTT.

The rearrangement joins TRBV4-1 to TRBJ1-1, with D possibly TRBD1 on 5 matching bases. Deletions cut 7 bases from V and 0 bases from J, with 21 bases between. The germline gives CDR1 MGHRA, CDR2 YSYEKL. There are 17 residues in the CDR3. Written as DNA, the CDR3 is TGCGCCAGCAAGATTGGTATTTTTGGACATATGAACACTGAAGCTTTCTTT. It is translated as CASKIGIFGHMNTEAFF.

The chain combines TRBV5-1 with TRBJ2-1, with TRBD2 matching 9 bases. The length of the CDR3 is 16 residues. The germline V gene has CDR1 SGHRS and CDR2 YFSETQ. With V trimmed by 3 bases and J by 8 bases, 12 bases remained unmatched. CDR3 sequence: CASSSGLAGVTDEQFF. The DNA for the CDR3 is TGCGCCAGCAGCTCAGGATTAGCGGGAGTCACGGATGAGCAGTTCTTC.

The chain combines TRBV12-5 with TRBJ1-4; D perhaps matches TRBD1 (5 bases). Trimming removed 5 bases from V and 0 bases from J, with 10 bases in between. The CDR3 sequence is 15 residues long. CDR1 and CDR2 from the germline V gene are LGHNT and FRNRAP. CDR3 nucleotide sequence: TGTGCTAGTGGTCTAGGGGCGTCAACTAATGAAAAACTGTTTTTT. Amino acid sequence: CASGLGASTNEKLFF.

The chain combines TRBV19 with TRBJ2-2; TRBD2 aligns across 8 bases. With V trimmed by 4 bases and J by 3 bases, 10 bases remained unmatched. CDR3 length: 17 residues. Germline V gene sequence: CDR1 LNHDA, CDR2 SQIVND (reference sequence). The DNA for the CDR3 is TGTGCCAGTAGTACGGGAGGGGAGGGCCTGGACACCGGGGAGCTGTTTTTT. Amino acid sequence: CASSTGGEGLDTGELFF.

The CDR3, as DNA: TGTGCCAGCTCACCAATCCCAGTTTATGAGCAGTTCTTC. Amino acid sequence: CASSPIPVYEQFF. The chain joins TRBV18 to TRBJ2-1; D is unclear. V gave up 2 bases and J gave up 8 bases, with 10 bases separating them. The V gene's germline CDR1 is KGHSH and CDR2 LQKENI. The CDR3 length is 13 residues.

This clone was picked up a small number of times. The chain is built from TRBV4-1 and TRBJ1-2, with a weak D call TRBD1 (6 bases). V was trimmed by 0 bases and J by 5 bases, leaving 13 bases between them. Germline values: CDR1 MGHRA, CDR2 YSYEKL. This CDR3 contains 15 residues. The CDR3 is CASSQDVQGGYGYTF. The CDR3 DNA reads TGCGCCAGCAGCCAAGATGTACAGGGAGGGTATGGCTACACCTTC.

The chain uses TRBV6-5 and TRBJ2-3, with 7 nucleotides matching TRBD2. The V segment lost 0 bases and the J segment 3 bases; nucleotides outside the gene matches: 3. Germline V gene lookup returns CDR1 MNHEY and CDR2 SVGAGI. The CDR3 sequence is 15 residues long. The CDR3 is CASSYSGLVTDTQYF. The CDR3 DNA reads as TGTGCCAGCAGTTACTCCGGACTAGTAACAGATACGCAGTATTTT.